Below, 28 T cell receptor beta chains from the same sample are listed, as sequenced in a study of T cells in Graves' hyperthyroidism and ophthalmopathy (dated 2019 in TCRdb). Library preparation employed multiplex PCR. Sequenced on an Illumina HiSeq 2000. TCR beta CDR3 regions were amplified from RNA transcripts. The TCR CDR3 was subjected to a first round of RT-PCR using the HTBI primer set and the Qiagen OneStep RT-PCR kit. TCRdb trimmed the raw reads at Q25, called clones with MiXCR and kept productive beta chains. Every CDR3 protein is listed once, alongside the most common genes and DNA of its rows. The sample includes around 800,000 distinct CDR3 sequences, with roughly 40% observed a single time. 7.5% to 9.5% of the sample lies in the top ten. The specimen was blood. All receptors come from a man younger than 35 with Graves' hyperthyroidism.

The chain links TRBV7-8 to TRBJ2-2, with TRBD2 identical over 8 bases. Germline-derived CDR1 and CDR2 are SGHVS and FQNEAQ. V trimming: 5 bases; J trimming: 6 bases; junction bases outside the gene matches: 11. The CDR3 is made up of 16 amino acids. The DNA for the CDR3 is TGTGCCAGCAGCGCTCGGGGCGGGGGGAGTCCCGGGGAGCTGTTTTTT. This sequence encodes CASSARGGGSPGELFF.

V gene TRBV2 combines with J gene TRBJ1-2; D uncertain. CDR1 is SNHLY and CDR2 is FYNNEI in the germline V gene. The CDR3 totals 16 residues. V was trimmed by 7 bases and J by 0 bases, leaving 18 bases between them. For the CDR3, the DNA is TGTGCCAGCATAGTTCGGAGCGGCTTAGCTAACTATGGCTACACCTTC. Its protein product is CASIVRSGLANYGYTF.

The chain is built from TRBV9 and TRBJ1-6; 10 nucleotides agree with TRBD1. Trimming removed 4 bases from V and 12 bases from J; junction bases left unmatched: 4. The CDR3 has 13 residues. CDR1 and CDR2 from the germline V gene are SGDLS and YYNGEE. This CDR3 is CASSPRDRGPLHF. CDR3 in DNA: TGTGCCAGCAGCCCTAGGGACAGGGGACCCCTCCACTTT.

V is TRBV12-3 or TRBV12-4 and J is TRBJ1-4, with D perhaps matching TRBD1 (5 bases). V lost 2 bases and J lost 8, with 15 bases in between. This CDR3 has 15 residues. CDR3 coding DNA: TGTGCCAGCAGTTTAAGGGCAGGGTCAGTCGAAAAACTGTTTTTT. It codes for CASSLRAGSVEKLFF.

The chain uses TRBV7-2 and TRBJ2-7, with D perhaps TRBD1 or TRBD2 (5 bases each). Germline V gene data show CDR1 as SGHTA and CDR2 as FQGNSA. CDR3 size: 14 residues. Trimming left V 6 bases short and J 7 bases short, with 19 bases between. CDR3 bases: TGTGCCAGCAGTCCCACCGGGGCTCCCGGGGAGCAGTACTTC. It translates to CASSPTGAPGEQYF. Full variable domain (missing parts from reference TRBV7-2 and TRBJ2-7): GAGVSQSPSNKVTEKGKDVELRCDPISGHTALYWYRQSLGQGLEFLIYFQGNSAPDKSGLPSDRFSAERTGGSVSTLTIQRTQQEDSAVYLCASSPTGAPGEQYFGPGTRLTVT.

This chain uses TRBV6-1 with TRBJ1-1; 9 bases match TRBD1. Germline V lookup: CDR1 MNHNS, CDR2 SASEGT. Unmatched junction bases numbered 5, after V lost 5 bases and J lost 4 bases. This CDR3 has 14 amino acids. The CDR3 DNA is TGTGCCAGCAGTACCCGGGACAGGGCCACTGAAGCTTTCTTT. Protein: CASSTRDRATEAFF.

This chain links TRBV25-1 with TRBJ2-7; D unclear. The CDR3 is made up of 15 amino acids. Germline V CDR1 and CDR2: MGHDK, SYGVNS. V lost 2 bases, J lost 2 bases, and 13 bases lay in between. The CDR3, as DNA: TGTGCCAGCAGTGAACCCCTAGGGCAAACCTACGAGCAGTACTTC. This encodes CASSEPLGQTYEQYF.

This clonotype appeared a few times. The CDR3 bases are TGTGCCAGCAGCCGACTGGGGGCTGAAGCTTTCTTT. Translated, it gives CASSRLGAEAFF. The chain employs TRBV3-1 and TRBJ1-1, with D possibly matching TRBD1 (5 bases). Trimming took off 4 bases at V and 6 bases at J, with 9 bases between the two ends. Germline loops: CDR1 LGHDT, CDR2 YNNKEL (reference sequence). The CDR3 runs to 12 residues.

A note on this clonotype: This could be a read error, since a much larger clone is one nucleotide away. The chain employs TRBV9 and TRBJ1-5; 7 bases agree with TRBD1. CDR3 length: 15 amino acids. Germline V gene data show CDR1 as SGDLS and CDR2 as YYNGEE. CDR3 in DNA: TGTGCCAGCGGCGTAGACAGGGATGGCAATCAGCCCCAGCATTTT. It translates to CASGVDRDGNQPQHF.

This clonotype was found many times. The chain carries TRBV10-3 and TRBJ2-5; possible D gene TRBD2, 5 bases. The germline CDR1 and CDR2 sequences are ENHRY and SYGVKD. CDR3 length: 12 residues. Trimming pared 6 bases from V and 7 bases from J, leaving 12 bases between. CDR3 nucleotides: TGTGCCATCAGAGCGGAGATCGGGACCCAGTACTTC. Translated, it gives CAIRAEIGTQYF.

This sequence joins TRBV15 and TRBJ2-3; D not certain. V lost 7 bases and J lost 0, with 2 bases in between. Germline CDR1 reads LNHNV; CDR2 reads YYDKDF (reference sequence). This CDR3 is built from 11 residues. The CDR3 nucleotides are TGTGCCACCACTAGCACAGATACGCAGTATTTT. This gives the protein CATTSTDTQYF.

A note on this clonotype: A much bigger clone sits one base away, suggesting this may be a read error. DNA of the CDR3: TGCAGTGCTAGCATCTCTGAAGCTTTCTTT. Amino acid sequence: CSASISEAFF. The chain joins TRBV20-1 to TRBJ1-1; no definite D call. The CDR3 covers 10 residues. Between the trimmed V and J ends, which lost 3 bases and 6 bases, there was a span of 5 bases. The germline V gene has CDR1 DFQATT and CDR2 SNEGSKA (reference sequence).

The chain links TRBV7-2 to TRBJ2-5; D possibly uses TRBD1 or TRBD2 (5 bases each). Trimming stripped 4 bases from V and 6 bases from J, with 18 bases between. The germline gives CDR1 SGHTA, CDR2 FQGNSA. This CDR3 spans 15 amino acids. CDR3 nucleotide sequence: TGTGCCAGCAGCTCTTCGAGGGGACGCCCGAAGACCCAGTACTTC. As protein: CASSSSRGRPKTQYF.

The chain employs TRBV2 and TRBJ2-2; D call uncertain. Per germline, CDR1 SNHLY and CDR2 FYNNEI. Between the trimmed V and J ends, which lost 6 bases and 6 bases, there was a span of 17 bases. The CDR3 spans 15 residues. CDR3 nucleotides: TGTGCCAGCAGGAGTAGGGTCGTTTCGGCCGGGGAGCTGTTTTTT. Its translation: CASRSRVVSAGELFF.

Turning to this clonotype: Given a much more abundant clone one base away, this may be a read error. The rearrangement uses TRBV7-3 and TRBJ1-1; D might be TRBD1 (5 bases). This CDR3 region has 16 residues. The germline CDR1 and CDR2 sequences are SGHTA and FQGTGA. V gave up 2 bases and J gave up 1 base, with 14 bases separating them. This CDR3 is CASSLEARAGNTEAFF. The DNA of the CDR3 is TGTGCCAGCAGCTTAGAGGCCAGGGCTGGGAACACTGAAGCTTTCTTT. The full variable domain, completed using reference TRBV7-3 and TRBJ1-1, is GAGVSQTPSNKVTEKGKYVELRCDPISGHTALYWYRQSLGQGPEFLIYFQGTGAADDSGLPNDRFFAVRPEGSVSTLKIQRTERGDSAVYLCASSLEARAGNTEAFFGQGTRLTVV.

Worth noting for this clonotype: One junction end does not reproduce the germline sequence, and a read error may be involved. The chain employs TRBV20-1 and TRBJ1-4; a weak D match, TRBD1 (5 bases). Germline V gene sequence: CDR1 DFQATT, CDR2 SNEGSKA (reference sequence). The CDR3 totals 16 residues. For the CDR3, the DNA is TGCAGTGTGATGCCGGCACAGGTGTGGACTAATGAAATACTGTTTTTT. This translates into CSVMPAQVWTNEILFF.

V gene TRBV10-3 combines with J gene TRBJ1-2; 7 bases fit TRBD1. Germline loops: CDR1 ENHRY, CDR2 SYGVKD. CDR3 length: 15 amino acids. With V trimmed by 2 bases and J by 7 bases, 10 bases remained unmatched. CDR3 nucleotides: TGTGCCATCAGTGAGCCGTCGGACAGGACCATTGGCTACACCTTC. Its protein product is CAISEPSDRTIGYTF.

This clonotype was counted many times. This chain links TRBV6-5 with TRBJ1-6, with D perhaps TRBD1 (5 bases). V was shortened by 0 bases and J by 10 bases, with 10 bases between the two germline ends. CDR3 size: 14 residues. Germline-derived CDR1 and CDR2 are MNHEY and SVGAGI. The DNA for the CDR3 is TGTGCCAGCAGTTACTCCGAGGGACGGTCACCCCTCCACTTT. Translated, it gives CASSYSEGRSPLHF.

This clonotype appeared once. Since a much larger clone is just one base distant, this may be a read error. The rearrangement uses TRBV15 and TRBJ1-1, with D unresolved. The germline V gene encodes CDR1 LNHNV and CDR2 YYDKDF (reference sequence). CDR3 length: 16 residues. V was clipped by 2 bases and J by 1 base, with 14 bases between them. The CDR3 nucleotides read TGTGCCACCAGCAGAAATCGAAACAGACCGAACACTGAAGCTTTCTTT. Its translation: CATSRNRNRPNTEAFF.

For this clonotype: With a much larger clone just one base away, this may be a read error. This CDR3 is CSAGGDRTPGSPLHF. Written as DNA, the CDR3 is TGCAGTGCTGGAGGCGACAGGACCCCTGGTTCACCCCTCCACTTT. V gene TRBV20-1 combines with J gene TRBJ1-6; D might be TRBD1 (6 bases). The CDR3 spans 15 residues. Germline CDR1 reads DFQATT; CDR2 reads SNEGSKA (reference sequence). V lost 5 bases and J 9 bases, leaving 20 bases between the germline ends.

The J gene is TRBJ1-6, the V gene TRBV12-3 or TRBV12-4; tentatively, D is TRBD1 (5 bases). Trimming removed 6 bases from V and 7 bases from J, with 19 bases in between. The CDR3 extends over 16 amino acids. The CDR3 here is CASSQGVNILNSPLHF. The CDR3 region has the DNA TGTGCCAGCAGCCAAGGGGTGAACATCTTGAATTCACCCCTCCACTTT.

Comment on this clonotype: Given a much more abundant clone one base away, this may be a read error. The CDR3 does not end in the conserved phenylalanine or tryptophan, so this is likely a read error. This rearrangement joins TRBV10-3 to TRBJ2-7; unclear D gene. CDR1 is ENHRY, CDR2 SYGVKD, per germline. This CDR3 has 13 amino acids. V lost 7 bases and J 3 bases, leaving 13 bases between the germline ends. The chain's CDR3 is CAINPGGNYEQYL. The CDR3 nucleotides are TGTGCCATCAACCCGGGCGGAAACTACGAGCAGTACCTC.

This clonotype was detected many times. The chain employs TRBV29-1 and TRBJ2-2; D uncertain. This CDR3 has 13 amino acids. Germline V CDR1 and CDR2: SQVTM, ANQGSEA. V was cut by 1 base and J by 5 bases, with 8 bases left in between. The CDR3 coding sequence is TGCAGCGTTGAAGGGCAGGCGACCGGGGAGCTGTTTTTT. Its translation is CSVEGQATGELFF.

The chain has TRBV2 and TRBJ2-7; the match to TRBD1 covers 9 bases. The CDR3 sequence is 13 residues long. Germline V lookup: CDR1 SNHLY, CDR2 FYNNEI. The junction had 6 bases not matched to a gene; V was cut back by 8 bases and J by 4 bases. CDR3 sequence: CASAGQGFYEQYF. CDR3 in DNA: TGTGCCAGCGCGGGACAGGGATTTTACGAGCAGTACTTC.

J is TRBJ2-5 and V is TRBV7-3, with 9 bases matching TRBD2. CDR3 size: 17 residues. Germline V gene sequence: CDR1 SGHTA, CDR2 FQGTGA. V shed 1 base, J shed 5 bases, and the junction held 11 bases outside the gene matches. The CDR3 nucleotides read TGTGCCAGCAGCTTAAGCCCAAGGGCGGGGGGGCGCGAGACCCAGTACTTC. Protein product: CASSLSPRAGGRETQYF. Filled out from reference TRBV7-3 and TRBJ2-5, the complete variable domain reads GAGVSQTPSNKVTEKGKYVELRCDPISGHTALYWYRQSLGQGPEFLIYFQGTGAADDSGLPNDRFFAVRPEGSVSTLKIQRTERGDSAVYLCASSLSPRAGGRETQYFGPGTRLLVL.

This clonotype came up many times. The chain is built from TRBV7-2 and TRBJ1-6; a possible D gene is TRBD1 (5 bases). In germline, CDR1 is SGHTA, CDR2 FQGNSA. This CDR3 comprises 16 residues. Trimming took 1 base from V and 5 from J, leaving 12 bases between them. In DNA form, the CDR3 reads TGTGCCAGCAGCTTAGTCGGGTGGGGGAATAATTCACCCCTCCACTTT. Its translation is CASSLVGWGNNSPLHF.

This chain links TRBV20-1 with TRBJ1-4; D unclear. Trimming left V 2 bases short and J 5 bases short, with 9 bases between. Looked up from germline, CDR1 is DFQATT and CDR2 is SNEGSKA (reference sequence). CDR3 length equals 13 residues. The CDR3 coding sequence is TGCAGTGCTAGAACGCTCAAGAATGAAAAACTGTTTTTT. Amino acid sequence: CSARTLKNEKLFF.

The rearrangement links TRBV29-1 to TRBJ2-7; 9 bases align to TRBD2. V shed 4 bases, J shed 5 bases, and the junction held 3 bases outside the gene matches. Germline V gene data show CDR1 as SQVTM and CDR2 as ANQGSEA. This CDR3 contains 12 residues. The CDR3 DNA reads TGCAGCGTTGGGGCGGGAGGGGACGAGCAGTACTTC. Amino acids: CSVGAGGDEQYF.